These 18 T cell receptor beta chains were sequenced from one sample in a study of blood T cell repertoires in COVID-19. The repertoire was sequenced with immunoSEQ multiplex PCR; TCRdb's copy has only in-frame clones and lacks some. The data hold roughly 100,000 clones, with 85% observed a single time. Sequenced input: peripheral blood. These receptors all come from a man between 45 and 60 years old with acute or convalescent COVID-19.

V gene TRBV11-3 combines with J gene TRBJ2-3; D possibly corresponds to TRBD2 (5 bases). V was clipped by 3 bases and J by 1 base, with 14 bases between them. The length of the CDR3 is 16 residues. Germline CDR1 is SGHNT and CDR2 is YENEEA. The CDR3 bases are TGTGCCAGCAGCTTCTCCAAACTAGGAGGCACAGATACGCAGTATTTT. Protein: CASSFSKLGGTDTQYF.

The chain employs TRBV27 and TRBJ1-6, with 8 bases that match TRBD1. The V gene end was trimmed by 4 bases and the J gene end by 4 bases; junction bases not matched to a gene: 3. Germline-derived CDR1 and CDR2 are MNHEY and SMNVEV (reference sequence). There are 15 residues in the CDR3. CDR3 loop: CASSSRTGYNSPLHF. The CDR3 DNA follows: TGTGCCAGCAGTTCGCGGACAGGGTATAATTCACCCCTCCACTTT.

This sequence joins TRBV10-3 and TRBJ2-1; 7 bases match TRBD2. The V gene's germline CDR1 is ENHRY and CDR2 SYGVKD. This CDR3 contains 12 residues. With 11 bases clipped from V and 0 bases from J, the junction kept 1 base outside the gene matches. The CDR3 sequence is CAGGSSYNEQFF. DNA for the CDR3: TGTGCCGGCGGGAGCTCCTACAATGAGCAGTTCTTC.

The gene calls are TRBV7-6 and TRBJ2-2; 8 bases are a match to TRBD1. The junction had 16 bases not matched to a gene; V was cut back by 6 bases and J by 4 bases. This CDR3 region has 18 residues. Germline-derived CDR1 and CDR2 are SGHVS and FNYEAQ. The CDR3 sequence: CASSSKGQGARGTGELFF. Here the CDR3 DNA reads TGTGCCAGCAGTTCTAAGGGGCAGGGGGCACGAGGCACCGGGGAGCTGTTTTTT.

This clone came up a few times. The chain combines TRBV11-2 with TRBJ2-1; D is perhaps TRBD2 (5 bases). The germline V gene has CDR1 SGHAT and CDR2 FQNNGV. V was trimmed by 2 bases and J by 1 base, leaving 15 bases between them. This CDR3 region has 17 residues. DNA of the CDR3: TGTGCCAGCAGCTTACGGTACGGAGCGGAGTCCTACAATGAGCAGTTCTTC. It translates to CASSLRYGAESYNEQFF.

In its sample, this clone was seen a few times. This sequence joins TRBV4-2 and TRBJ2-1, with a tentative D call TRBD2 (5 bases). CDR3 length: 19 amino acids. The germline V gene encodes CDR1 LGHNA and CDR2 YNFKEQ. V was cut by 0 bases and J by 5 bases, with 23 bases left in between. The CDR3 here is CASSQDLSGAPSTHNEQFF. Here the CDR3 DNA reads TGTGCCAGCAGCCAAGATCTGAGCGGAGCCCCCTCAACCCACAATGAGCAGTTCTTC.

Remarks on this clone: A read error may account for a junction end that differs from germline. The chain employs TRBV3-1 (or the pseudogene TRBV3-2) and TRBJ1-2, with TRBD1 matching 7 bases. Per the germline V gene, CDR1 is LGHDT and CDR2 is YNNKEL (reference sequence). The CDR3 sequence is 11 residues long. As DNA, the CDR3 is TGTGCCAGCAGCCAACTGGGACAGCCCTTCTTC. Its protein is CASSQLGQPFF.

The J gene is TRBJ1-1, the V gene TRBV5-4, with D possibly matching TRBD1 (5 bases). CDR1 SGHNT and CDR2 YYREEE come from the germline V gene (reference sequence). CDR3 size: 14 residues. V shed 4 bases and J shed 1 base, with 11 bases lying between them. The CDR3 bases are TGTGCCAGCAGCCATGCGGGGACGAACACTGAAGCTTTCTTT. Translating it yields CASSHAGTNTEAFF. The full variable domain, completed using reference TRBV5-4 and TRBJ1-1, is ETGVTQSPTHLIKTRGQQVTLRCSSQSGHNTVSWYQQALGQGPQFIFQYYREEENGRGNFPPRFSGLQFPNYSSELNVNALELDDSALYLCASSHAGTNTEAFFGQGTRLTVV.

The V call is TRBV10-3, the J call TRBJ2-5, with 12 bases aligning to TRBD2. The V segment lost 4 bases and the J segment 4 bases; nucleotides outside the gene matches: 10. Germline lookup yields CDR1 ENHRY and CDR2 SYGVKD. The CDR3 consists of 17 residues. CDR3 nucleotide sequence: TGTGCCATCAGTGGCCCGGCGGCTAGCGGGAGGGGAGAGACCCAGTACTTC. Amino acid sequence: CAISGPAASGRGETQYF.

This rearrangement joins TRBV18 to TRBJ2-1; 8 bases align to TRBD2. Per germline, CDR1 KGHSH and CDR2 LQKENI. This CDR3 contains 17 residues. The V segment lost 3 bases and the J segment 1 base; nucleotides outside the gene matches: 8. As DNA, the CDR3 is TGTGCCAGCTCACCCCCGCGGGGGGCCATATCCTACAATGAGCAGTTCTTC. It specifies CASSPPRGAISYNEQFF.

The V call is TRBV5-8, the J call TRBJ2-7; 9 bases agree with TRBD2. The V and J ends lost 4 bases and 3 bases, in that order; junction bases with no gene match: 11. This CDR3 is 16 amino acids long. Germline V CDR1 and CDR2: SGHTS, YDEGEE. The CDR3 loop is CASSTRGGPHRYEQYF. Here the CDR3 DNA reads TGTGCCAGCAGCACGCGGGGGGGACCCCATCGCTACGAGCAGTACTTC.

The V call is TRBV14, the J call TRBJ1-2, with 9 bases matching TRBD1. V was clipped by 4 bases and J by 0 bases; unmatched bases: 9. The CDR3 covers 17 residues. From germline, CDR1 is SGHDN and CDR2 FVKESK. The CDR3 DNA sequence: TGTGCCAGCAGCCCCCACGGGACAGGGCGTCCTAACTATGGCTACACCTTC. It encodes CASSPHGTGRPNYGYTF.

The chain combines TRBV18 with TRBJ2-5; 9 bases match TRBD1. Trimming at V came to 5 bases and at J to 4 bases, leaving 8 bases not matched to a gene. Looked up from germline, CDR1 is KGHSH and CDR2 is LQKENI. There are 15 residues in the CDR3. CDR3: CASSTTGGVRETQYF. CDR3 DNA: TGTGCCAGCTCAACAACAGGGGGCGTTAGAGAGACCCAGTACTTC.

The chain couples TRBV6-6 to TRBJ2-3; 11 bases agree with TRBD2. Trimming removed 5 bases from V and 0 bases from J; junction bases left unmatched: 7. This CDR3 is built from 17 residues. Germline-derived CDR1 and CDR2 are MNHNY and SVGAGI (reference sequence). The CDR3 DNA follows: TGTGCCAGCAGTCACCCTCGACTAGCGGGGAGCACAGATACGCAGTATTTT. Protein sequence: CASSHPRLAGSTDTQYF.

This clone was observed a few times. The gene calls are TRBV7-9 and TRBJ2-7; 7 bases agree with TRBD2. CDR3 length: 17 residues. Germline CDR1 and CDR2: SEHNR and FQNEAQ (reference sequence). Trimming at V came to 5 bases and at J to 2 bases, leaving 15 bases not matched to a gene. The CDR3 region has the DNA TGTGCCAGCAGCCCCCTAGGGTCTGAGCGGGGAACCTACGAGCAGTACTTC. It encodes CASSPLGSERGTYEQYF.

The rearrangement links TRBV12-2 to TRBJ1-6; the table assigns TRBD1, which was not confirmed against the DNA. TRBV12-2 is a pseudogene segment. CDR3 length: 18 amino acids. The CDR3 reads CASRLALIFRDSYKNLHF. CDR3 nucleotides: TGTGCAAGTCGCTTAGCGTTAATTTTCCGGGACAGCTACAAAAACCTCCACTTT.

In this sample, this clone turned up a few times. The chain links TRBV5-6 to TRBJ2-1, with 16 nucleotides matching TRBD2. The germline gives CDR1 SGHDT, CDR2 YYEEEE. V lost 4 bases, J lost 3 bases, and 7 bases stayed unmatched. The CDR3 is 18 amino acids. The CDR3 is CASSDGTSGRAVYNEQFF. The DNA of the CDR3 is TGTGCCAGCAGCGACGGGACTAGCGGGAGGGCCGTCTACAATGAGCAGTTCTTC.

The J gene is TRBJ2-1, the V gene TRBV7-3; 7 positions match TRBD2. Per germline, CDR1 SGHTA and CDR2 FQGTGA. V lost 0 bases and J lost 6; bases outside the gene matches: 8. The length of the CDR3 is 16 residues. For the CDR3, the DNA is TGTGCCAGCAGCTTAACAGGGCTGACTAGCAGCAATGAGCAGTTCTTC. Amino acid sequence: CASSLTGLTSSNEQFF.